The rows below give T cell receptor beta chains drawn from one sample of a study of T cell repertoires in cytomegalovirus infection. TCRdb reanalysed the reads using MiXCR and keeps one entry per CDR3 protein. The sample includes hundreds of thousands of distinct CDR3 sequences, roughly 16% of them seen just once. The specimen sequenced was PBMCs. The receptors here all came from a human donor in good health (CMV status not recorded). Some clones in this sample may be carry-over from other donors' samples. CDR3s include the opening cysteine and the closing phenylalanine or tryptophan. Each record gives: V gene, D gene, clone size, J gene, CDR3 DNA, CDR3 protein. The D gene is left open where the match is weak. Not every row has a clone size; where given, it reads once, few, many or a size class.

v_call: TRBV20-1; d_call: .; clone_size: .; j_call: TRBJ2-7; cdr3_nt: TGCAGTGCTAGAGATTCCGGAGAGCAGTACTTC; cdr3_aa: CSARDSGEQYF
v_call: TRBV27; d_call: .; clone_size: few; j_call: TRBJ2-1; cdr3_nt: TGTGCCAGCAGTTTATCGCCGGCGGAATACAATGAGCAGTTCTTC; cdr3_aa: CASSLSPAEYNEQFF
v_call: TRBV6-6; d_call: TRBD2; clone_size: .; j_call: TRBJ2-3; cdr3_nt: TGTGCCAGCAGTTACGGGCGGGAGCCCAACACAGATACGCAGTATTTT; cdr3_aa: CASSYGREPNTDTQYF
v_call: TRBV28; d_call: .; clone_size: .; j_call: TRBJ1-2; cdr3_nt: TGTGCCAGCAGTTTAGATGCATATGGCTACACCTTC; cdr3_aa: CASSLDAYGYTF
v_call: TRBV7-9; d_call: .; clone_size: .; j_call: TRBJ2-1; cdr3_nt: TGTGCCAGCAGCTCCGACACGCCGATTAGTGAGCAGTTCTTC; cdr3_aa: CASSSDTPISEQFF
v_call: TRBV6-1; d_call: .; clone_size: few; j_call: TRBJ1-1; cdr3_nt: TGTGCCAGCAGTGAACGGGGCCGTGGGAACACTGAAGCTTTCTTT; cdr3_aa: CASSERGRGNTEAFF
v_call: TRBV6-2/TRBV6-3; d_call: .; clone_size: .; j_call: TRBJ2-7; cdr3_nt: TGTGCCAGCAGCCCCGCGTTTGGATGGCAGTACTTC; cdr3_aa: CASSPAFGWQYF
v_call: TRBV6-6; d_call: TRBD2; clone_size: few; j_call: TRBJ2-4; cdr3_nt: TGTGCCAGCAGTCAATCACTCCTAGCGGGGGAGGCCAAAAACATTCAGTACTTC; cdr3_aa: CASSQSLLAGEAKNIQYF
v_call: TRBV12-3/TRBV12-4; d_call: .; clone_size: many; j_call: TRBJ2-5; cdr3_nt: TGTGCCAGCAGCCTTTCCAGGGGCATGAGGGAGACCCAGTACTTC; cdr3_aa: CASSLSRGMRETQYF
v_call: TRBV2; d_call: .; clone_size: once; j_call: TRBJ2-1; cdr3_nt: TGTGCCAGCAGTGTAGAGAGTTACAATGAGCAGTTCTTC; cdr3_aa: CASSVESYNEQFF
v_call: TRBV4-2; d_call: .; clone_size: few; j_call: TRBJ1-1; cdr3_nt: TGTGCCAGCAGCCAAGTAGGCGGGAAGGGGACTGAAGCTTTCTTT; cdr3_aa: CASSQVGGKGTEAFF
v_call: TRBV11-3; d_call: TRBD2; clone_size: once; j_call: TRBJ2-1; cdr3_nt: TGTGCCAGCAGCCAAGCGGGGGCCCGCAATGAGCAGTTCTTC; cdr3_aa: CASSQAGARNEQFF
v_call: TRBV28; d_call: TRBD1; clone_size: few; j_call: TRBJ1-4; cdr3_nt: TGTGCCAGCAGTTCGGGACAGGGTTTAGGAGCAACTAATGAAAAACTGTTTTTT; cdr3_aa: CASSSGQGLGATNEKLFF
v_call: TRBV6-2/TRBV6-3; d_call: TRBD1; clone_size: .; j_call: TRBJ1-5; cdr3_nt: TGTGCCAGCAGATGGCGAGGGACAGGTTCCCCATGGCCCCAGCATTTT; cdr3_aa: CASRWRGTGSPWPQHF
v_call: TRBV10-3; d_call: .; clone_size: few; j_call: TRBJ1-6; cdr3_nt: TGTGCCATCAGTGCCCTTTCGGGGACCGAAAAATCACCCCTCCACTTT; cdr3_aa: CAISALSGTEKSPLHF
v_call: TRBV6-1; d_call: TRBD1; clone_size: many; j_call: TRBJ2-7; cdr3_nt: TGTGCCAGCAGCCCTACAGGGGGCACCGAGCAGTACTTC; cdr3_aa: CASSPTGGTEQYF
v_call: TRBV12-3/TRBV12-4; d_call: .; clone_size: many; j_call: TRBJ2-7; cdr3_nt: TGTGCCAGCAGTTCCGGGGGGAGGACAGGGACCCACGAGCAGTACTTC; cdr3_aa: CASSSGGRTGTHEQYF
v_call: TRBV7-2; d_call: TRBD1; clone_size: many; j_call: TRBJ1-5; cdr3_nt: TGTGCCAGCAGCTTAGGGACAGGGACCTCGGGGCAGCCCCAGCATTTT; cdr3_aa: CASSLGTGTSGQPQHF
v_call: TRBV19; d_call: .; clone_size: .; j_call: TRBJ1-1; cdr3_nt: TGTGCCAGTAGACCGGGACATGAGAACACTGAAGCTTTCTTT; cdr3_aa: CASRPGHENTEAFF
v_call: TRBV7-2; d_call: .; clone_size: many; j_call: TRBJ2-1; cdr3_nt: TGTGCCAGCAACGCCCGATCTTACAATGAGCAGTTCTTC; cdr3_aa: CASNARSYNEQFF
v_call: TRBV15; d_call: TRBD1; clone_size: few; j_call: TRBJ2-5; cdr3_nt: TGTGCCACCAGCAGAGCCAGGGGGCGGGTAGAGACCCAGTACTTC; cdr3_aa: CATSRARGRVETQYF
v_call: TRBV28; d_call: .; clone_size: many; j_call: TRBJ1-6; cdr3_nt: TGTGCCAGCAGGTGGGGCACGGCGGATTCACCCCTCCACTTT; cdr3_aa: CASRWGTADSPLHF
v_call: TRBV7-2; d_call: .; clone_size: many; j_call: TRBJ2-2; cdr3_nt: TGTGCCAGCAGCTTTTCACATTCGGGGGAGCTGTTTTTT; cdr3_aa: CASSFSHSGELFF
v_call: TRBV3-1; d_call: TRBD1; clone_size: once; j_call: TRBJ1-4; cdr3_nt: TGTGCCAGCAGCCAAGGAACAGGGGGCGCCGGAAAACTGTTTTTT; cdr3_aa: CASSQGTGGAGKLFF
v_call: TRBV2; d_call: .; clone_size: few; j_call: TRBJ2-3; cdr3_nt: TGTGCCAGCAGTGAAGCGCTGGGGCAGGGGACGCAGTATTTT; cdr3_aa: CASSEALGQGTQYF
v_call: TRBV20-1; d_call: TRBD1; clone_size: .; j_call: TRBJ1-2; cdr3_nt: TGCAGTGCTAGGGGTGGGACAGGCTATGGCTACACCTTC; cdr3_aa: CSARGGTGYGYTF
v_call: TRBV19; d_call: TRBD1; clone_size: once; j_call: TRBJ1-5; cdr3_nt: TGTGCCAGTAGTATGACAGGGTCGGATCAGCCCCAGCATTTT; cdr3_aa: CASSMTGSDQPQHF
v_call: TRBV4-1; d_call: .; clone_size: many; j_call: TRBJ1-1; cdr3_nt: TGCGCCAGCAGCCAAGATCGTCGGGCAGGGAGCACTGAAGCTTTCTTT; cdr3_aa: CASSQDRRAGSTEAFF